The rows below give T cell receptor beta chains drawn from one sample of a study of neoadjuvant anti-PD-1 for oral cavity cancer. Produced via immunoSEQ multiplex PCR; TCRdb's table is partial and in-frame only. The sample holds approximately 14,000 clones, 55% to 80% seen once. The sample consisted of PBMCs, taken before nivolumab (anti-PD-1) treatment. These receptors were taken from a person aged 40 to 85 with oral cavity squamous cell carcinoma. Each CDR3 is given without its conserved first and last residue. The D gene is left open where the match is weak. Rows give clone size only sometimes, using once, few, many, or a class for an expanded clone.

. . TRBJ2-1 TRBV21-1 ASSKRVAGTYNEQF
few . TRBJ2-7 TRBV9 ASSVNGVGEQY
. . TRBJ1-5 TRBV6-1 ASSTVPWLEPQH
. TRBD1 TRBJ1-5 TRBV27 ASSPRAGGAVNQPQH
once . TRBJ2-1 TRBV5-1 ASSLRLNERDEQF
few . TRBJ2-7 TRBV4-2 ASSQVRQVAYEQY
. TRBD2 TRBJ2-1 TRBV28 ASRVASGHNEQF
. TRBD2 TRBJ2-1 TRBV9 ASSASGTRNNEQF
few . TRBJ1-2 TRBV5-5 ASSRTVYGYT
. . TRBJ2-7 TRBV27 ASSLSRGNEQY
. . TRBJ1-5 TRBV18 ASSPYVSNQPQH
few TRBD2 TRBJ2-3 TRBV19 ASSFIAGVVTDTQY
. TRBD1 TRBJ1-1 TRBV6-6 ASLTPGTGRTEAF
. TRBD1 TRBJ2-3 TRBV19 ASSSRQGVATDTQY
. . TRBJ1-3 TRBV5-1 ASSLGQTSSGNTIY
. . TRBJ2-1 TRBV19 ASQDTFHEQF
. . TRBJ2-3 TRBV11-2 ASSLRRSRTDTQY
. TRBD2 TRBJ2-7 TRBV29-1 SVEPTSGRPNEQY
. TRBD1 TRBJ1-1 TRBV7-9 ASSFTGGNTEAF
. . TRBJ1-3 TRBV19 ASRLSSSAGNTIY
. . TRBJ2-3 TRBV29-1 SVERGENTQY
. . TRBJ2-5 TRBV5-6 ASSSGGGETQY
. TRBD1 TRBJ2-2 TRBV28 ASSYPGQGTGELF
. TRBD1 TRBJ2-3 TRBV7-8 ASSGPGRTGIGDTQY
few . TRBJ2-3 TRBV10-1 ASSDWSGPYTDTQY
. TRBD1 TRBJ1-2 TRBV6-5 ASSYGQGIGGYT
few . TRBJ1-2 TRBV7-2 ASSSRGGEVGYT
. . TRBJ1-3 TRBV6-5 ASTQGSGNTIY
once TRBD1 TRBJ1-1 TRBV19 ASSMGQGTEAF
few . TRBJ2-2 TRBV11-2 ASSLTGSTGELF
few . TRBJ1-5 TRBV2 ASSGRDKPQH
. . TRBJ1-1 TRBV18 ASSPNVMNTEAF
. . TRBJ1-3 TRBV6-4 ASSEQSSGGNTIY